The 24 T cell receptor beta chains listed next were all sequenced from one sample in a study of shared clonotypes between healthy human individuals. Here immunoSEQ multiplex PCR was the method, and the copy in TCRdb shows in-frame clones only, minus some. The sample holds some 1 million clones, about 75% seen once. The sample taken for sequencing was memory CD4+ T cells sorted from blood. Subset meaning: CD45RA-negative fraction. These receptors were obtained from a man between 18 and 29 years old in good health.

The sample holds many counts of this clone. The V and J genes are TRBV27 and TRBJ1-5; 9 positions agree with TRBD1. The V gene end was trimmed by 6 bases and the J gene end by 2 bases; junction bases not matched to a gene: 17. The CDR3 extends over 19 amino acids. Per the germline V gene, CDR1 is MNHEY and CDR2 is SMNVEV (reference sequence). The CDR3 loop reads CASSRRGQGPSEGNQPQHF. The DNA for the CDR3 is TGTGCCAGCAGCCGCCGGGGACAGGGACCGTCGGAGGGCAATCAGCCCCAGCATTTT.

V usage is TRBV19 and J usage is TRBJ2-3; possible D gene TRBD1, 6 bases. The CDR3 is 16 residues long. The V end lost 5 bases, the J end lost 0 bases, and 15 bases lay between the germline ends. Germline V gene sequence: CDR1 LNHDA, CDR2 SQIVND (reference sequence). The CDR3 loop reads CASSVSGTGSTDTQYF. The CDR3 DNA is TGTGCCAGTAGTGTCTCGGGTACAGGGAGCACAGATACGCAGTATTTT.

J is TRBJ2-3 and V is TRBV7-3, with D uncertain. In germline, CDR1 is SGHTA, CDR2 FQGTGA. V lost 0 bases to trimming and J lost 4 bases, with 11 bases between them. The length of the CDR3 is 15 residues. The CDR3 loop reads CASSLTRNWADTQYF. CDR3 nucleotides: TGTGCCAGCAGCTTAACCCGGAATTGGGCAGATACGCAGTATTTT.

The gene calls are TRBV7-9 and TRBJ2-2; 9 bases line up with TRBD2. The CDR3 is 16 amino acids. CDR1 is SEHNR, CDR2 FQNEAQ, per germline (reference sequence). V dropped 4 bases and J dropped 3; count of bases not matched to a gene: 6. The CDR3, as DNA: TGTGCCAGCAGCTCCATAGCGGGAGTCGACACCGGGGAGCTGTTTTTT. Its protein is CASSSIAGVDTGELFF.

V is TRBV6-5 and J is TRBJ2-3; the match to TRBD2 covers 11 bases. The germline gives CDR1 MNHEY, CDR2 SVGAGI. CDR3 length: 13 amino acids. The DNA for the CDR3 is TGTGCTACCGGACTAGCGGGTTGGGATACGCAGTATTTT. It yields the protein CATGLAGWDTQYF.

The rearrangement joins TRBV4-1 to TRBJ2-5; 7 nucleotides match TRBD2. Germline CDR1 reads MGHRA; CDR2 reads YSYEKL. This CDR3 has 15 amino acids. V was pared by 0 bases and J by 5 bases, with 6 bases of the junction left unmatched. CDR3 DNA: TGCGCCAGCAGCCAAGATCCGGGACTATCGGAGACCCAGTACTTC. As protein: CASSQDPGLSETQYF.

The chain uses TRBV6-6 and TRBJ1-4, with a weak D call TRBD1 (5 bases). V lost 8 bases to trimming and J lost 4 bases, with 14 bases between them. The CDR3 is 14 amino acids. From germline, CDR1 is MNHNY and CDR2 SVGAGI (reference sequence). CDR3 sequence: CASGLGRYNEKLFF. The CDR3 DNA reads TGTGCCAGCGGCTTGGGACGGTATAATGAAAAACTGTTTTTT.

CDR3 region: CASSPNGAVSYEQYF. The DNA of the CDR3 is TGTGCCAGCAGCCCGAATGGGGCAGTCTCCTACGAGCAGTACTTC. The chain links TRBV4-2 to TRBJ2-7; the D gene is possibly TRBD1 (5 bases). V lost 4 bases to trimming and J lost 0 bases, with 13 bases between them. CDR3 length: 15 residues. CDR1 and CDR2 (germline): LGHNA, YNFKEQ.

The chain combines TRBV19 with TRBJ1-2, with 8 nucleotides matching TRBD1. The CDR3 loop spans 13 amino acids. After removal of 7 bases from V and 6 bases from J, the junction contained 7 bases not matched to a gene. CDR1 is LNHDA, CDR2 SQIVND, per germline (reference sequence). CDR3 amino acids: CASIETGEDGYTF. CDR3 bases: TGTGCCAGTATTGAGACAGGGGAAGATGGCTACACCTTC.

This clone came up many times. V is TRBV6-4 and J is TRBJ2-1; unclear D gene. There are 13 residues in the CDR3. Deletions cut 0 bases from V and 4 bases from J, with 4 bases between. CDR1 MRHNA and CDR2 SNTAGT come from the germline V gene. Here the CDR3 DNA reads TGTGCCAGCAGTGACTCAGGGTACAATGAGCAGTTCTTC. Translated: CASSDSGYNEQFF.

V usage is TRBV18 and J usage is TRBJ2-2; D call uncertain. This CDR3 spans 18 amino acids. Per the germline V gene, CDR1 is KGHSH and CDR2 is LQKENI. Trimming took off 3 bases at V and 0 bases at J, with 17 bases between the two ends. CDR3 in amino acids: CASSPKRHSRTNTGELFF. In DNA, the CDR3 is TGTGCCAGCTCACCGAAGCGCCACAGCCGGACGAACACCGGGGAGCTGTTTTTT. Drawing the rest from reference TRBV18 and TRBJ2-2, the complete variable domain is NAGVMQNPRHLVRRRGQEARLRCSPMKGHSHVYWYRQLPEEGLKFMVYLQKENIIDESGMPKERFSAEFPKEGPSILRIQQVVRGDSAAYFCASSPKRHSRTNTGELFFGEGSRLTVL.

In this sample, this clone turned up a few times. This sequence joins TRBV18 and TRBJ2-7; no clear D. CDR1 is KGHSH, CDR2 LQKENI, per germline. CDR3 length: 12 amino acids. The V gene lost 1 base and the J gene lost 6 bases, with 7 bases spanning the gap. CDR3 protein: CASSPRGFEQYF. The CDR3 region has the DNA TGTGCCAGCTCACCACGGGGTTTCGAGCAGTACTTC. Using reference TRBV18 and TRBJ2-7 for the parts outside the CDR3, the full variable domain is NAGVMQNPRHLVRRRGQEARLRCSPMKGHSHVYWYRQLPEEGLKFMVYLQKENIIDESGMPKERFSAEFPKEGPSILRIQQVVRGDSAAYFCASSPRGFEQYFGPGTRLTVT.

This chain connects TRBV6-6 to TRBJ2-1, with a weak D call TRBD2 (5 bases). The CDR3 is 14 residues long. The germline V and J ends were trimmed by 2 bases and 8 bases, with 13 bases remaining between them. CDR1 and CDR2 from the germline V gene are MNHNY and SVGAGI (reference sequence). Here the CDR3 reads CASSYEGVMDEQFF. The DNA of the CDR3 is TGTGCCAGCAGTTACGAGGGAGTGATGGATGAGCAGTTCTTC.

The CDR3 spells CASSPTGTGVKEQYF. The CDR3 DNA reads as TGTGCCAGCAGCCCAACCGGGACAGGGGTTAAAGAGCAGTACTTC. The V and J genes are TRBV6-5 and TRBJ2-7, with 10 bases aligning to TRBD1. V shed 6 bases, J shed 7 bases, and the junction held 12 bases outside the gene matches. The V gene's germline CDR1 is MNHEY and CDR2 SVGAGI. There are 15 residues in the CDR3.

In its sample, this clone was seen a few times. V and J are TRBV29-1 and TRBJ2-1; D not resolved. The germline CDR1 and CDR2 sequences are SQVTM and ANQGSEA. This CDR3 is 13 amino acids long. V lost 6 bases to trimming and J lost 9 bases, with 18 bases between them. In nucleotides, the CDR3 is TGCAGCGTCATACCGGGCCCCATGGGTGAGCAGTTCTTC. As protein: CSVIPGPMGEQFF.

This clone was seen just once. The chain joins TRBV5-1 to TRBJ1-4; TRBD1 agrees at 8 bases. Germline CDR1 is SGHRS and CDR2 is YFSETQ. The V and J ends lost 4 bases and 2 bases, in that order; junction bases with no gene match: 7. CDR3 length: 16 amino acids. CDR3 in DNA: TGCGCCAGCAGCCTCGGGACAGGCCTTACTAATGAAAAACTGTTTTTT. Its translation is CASSLGTGLTNEKLFF.

The chain joins TRBV5-4 to TRBJ2-7; D is perhaps TRBD2 (7 bases). The ends were cut back, 3 bases at V and 2 bases at J, with 15 bases in the middle. The CDR3 spans 15 residues. Germline V gene lookup returns CDR1 SGHNT and CDR2 YYREEE (reference sequence). CDR3: CASSSGGPGPYEQYF. Written as DNA, the CDR3 is TGTGCCAGCAGCTCGGGGGGCCCGGGCCCCTACGAGCAGTACTTC.

This clone was observed a handful of times. V and J are TRBV5-6 and TRBJ1-4, with no clear D. There are 13 residues in the CDR3. V lost 2 bases and J lost 8, with 10 bases in between. Germline assignment: CDR1 SGHDT and CDR2 YYEEEE. The CDR3 loop reads CASSFPLGEKLFF. CDR3 nucleotide sequence: TGTGCCAGCAGCTTCCCCCTCGGCGAAAAACTGTTTTTT.

Only a few counts were recorded for this clone. The chain links TRBV10-3 to TRBJ2-1, with unresolved D. CDR1 is ENHRY and CDR2 is SYGVKD in the germline V gene. This CDR3 is 11 amino acids long. The V end was cut by 10 bases, the J end by 5 bases, with 9 bases between. CDR3 region: CATTRDNEQFF. CDR3 sequence (DNA): TGTGCCACGACCCGGGACAATGAGCAGTTCTTC.

The chain couples TRBV9 to TRBJ2-1; D is possibly TRBD1 or TRBD2 (6 bases each). In germline, CDR1 is SGDLS, CDR2 YYNGEE. The CDR3 is 16 amino acids. The germline V and J ends were trimmed by 4 bases and 6 bases, with 20 bases remaining between them. The CDR3, as DNA: TGTGCCAGCAGCCAAATCGGGGGATTACAGGGCAATGAGCAGTTCTTC. As protein: CASSQIGGLQGNEQFF.

As concerns this clone: The same CDR3 is also encoded by other DNA sequences in this sample. The CDR3 bases are TGCGCCAGCAGCTTGGGCGAGGGCAACTATGGCTACACCTTC. This gives the protein CASSLGEGNYGYTF. This rearrangement joins TRBV5-1 to TRBJ1-2; the D is unclear. Germline V gene data show CDR1 as SGHRS and CDR2 as YFSETQ. V was cut by 0 bases and J by 2 bases, with 8 bases left in between. The CDR3 is 14 amino acids.

Notes on this clone: The junction departs from the called germline gene at one end, perhaps through a read error. The chain links TRBV7-9 to TRBJ2-5; 8 bases map to TRBD1. From germline, CDR1 is SEHNR and CDR2 FQNEAQ (reference sequence). This CDR3 comprises 13 residues. CDR3: CASSLGDWGQEDF. CDR3 DNA sequence: TGTGCCAGCAGCTTAGGCGATTGGGGACAGGAGGACTTC.

The genes are TRBV28 and TRBJ1-1, with TRBD1 as a possible D gene (6 bases). Trimming left V 6 bases short and J 4 bases short, with 18 bases between. CDR3 size: 15 residues. Germline V lookup: CDR1 MDHEN, CDR2 SYDVKM. The CDR3 nucleotides are TGTGCCAGCAGCCCCCCCACGTACAGGGCCACTGAAGCTTTCTTT. This encodes CASSPPTYRATEAFF.

This clone was detected a few times. In the same sample, other DNA sequences code for this CDR3. The CDR3 DNA reads TGTGCCAGCAGTGACTCGTCGGGGGGTGCAGATACGCAGTATTTT. Translating it yields CASSDSSGGADTQYF. This chain links TRBV6-4 with TRBJ2-3, with 7 bases aligning to TRBD2. The CDR3 is 15 amino acids. The germline V gene has CDR1 MRHNA and CDR2 SNTAGT. V gave up 0 bases and J gave up 4 bases; unmatched junction bases: 4.